This T cell receptor beta chain emerged from a study of cytomegalovirus exposure and HLA in healthy donors. Study in general: Early on, a data release was issued that held roughly 86 million unique TCRs from HLA-typed donors.

Findings and caveats of the study: What a later analysis reportedly showed was that an Asian-associated ancestry cluster had fewer N-insertions than the roughly 700-donor mean. The classifier reportedly diagnosed cytomegalovirus status with high specificity and sensitivity. Later analysis identified several of the most significant clusters that appeared linked to common viral pathogens.

Primers included in the PCR were 60 Vbeta and 13 Jbeta primers. Measured with immunoSEQ multiplex PCR; TCRdb has only the in-frame clones, and not every one. The sample includes roughly 100,000 clones, 13% to 15% of them seen just once. Germline lookup yields CDR1 SGHVS and CDR2 FNYEAQ. This CDR3 comprises 13 residues. With 5 bases removed from V and 2 bases from J, the gap between germline ends came to 10 bases. Only a few counts were recorded for this clone. Its antigen is not known. The TCR originated in a female donor in good health and CMV-seronegative. V and J are TRBV7-6 and TRBJ2-7, with D possibly matching TRBD1 (6 bases). The sample comprised PBMCs. The chain's CDR3 is CASSDRKTYEQYF. In nucleotides, the CDR3 is TGTGCCAGCAGCGACAGGAAAACCTACGAGCAGTACTTC.